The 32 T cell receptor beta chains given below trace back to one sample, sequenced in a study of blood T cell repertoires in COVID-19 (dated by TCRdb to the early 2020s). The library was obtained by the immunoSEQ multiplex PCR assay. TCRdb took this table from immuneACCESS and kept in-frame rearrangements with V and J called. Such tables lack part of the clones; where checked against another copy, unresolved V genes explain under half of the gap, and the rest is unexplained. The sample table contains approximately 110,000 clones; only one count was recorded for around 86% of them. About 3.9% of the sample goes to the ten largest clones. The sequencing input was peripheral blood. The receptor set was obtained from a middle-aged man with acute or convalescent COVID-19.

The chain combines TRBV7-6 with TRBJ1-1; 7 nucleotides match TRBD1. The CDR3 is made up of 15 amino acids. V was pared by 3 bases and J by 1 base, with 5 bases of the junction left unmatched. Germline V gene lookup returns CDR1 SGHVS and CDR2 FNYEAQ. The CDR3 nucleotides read TGTGCCAGCAGCTTCTCAGGGGGAGGGAACACTGAAGCTTTCTTT. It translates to CASSFSGGGNTEAFF.

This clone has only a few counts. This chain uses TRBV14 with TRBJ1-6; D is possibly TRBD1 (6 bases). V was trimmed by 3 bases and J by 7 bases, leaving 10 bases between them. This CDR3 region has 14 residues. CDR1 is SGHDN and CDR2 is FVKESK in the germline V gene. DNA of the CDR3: TGTGCCAGCAGCCAGCGGCAGGGGAATTCACCCCTCCACTTT. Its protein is CASSQRQGNSPLHF.

The CDR3 here is CASRNPGYRELFF. CDR3 coding DNA: TGTGCCAGCAGAAACCCAGGGTATCGGGAGCTGTTTTTT. The rearrangement joins TRBV12-3 or TRBV12-4 to TRBJ2-2; D is possibly TRBD1 (5 bases). Trimming shortened V by 6 bases and J by 9 bases, and 14 bases separated the two germline ends. This CDR3 comprises 13 residues.

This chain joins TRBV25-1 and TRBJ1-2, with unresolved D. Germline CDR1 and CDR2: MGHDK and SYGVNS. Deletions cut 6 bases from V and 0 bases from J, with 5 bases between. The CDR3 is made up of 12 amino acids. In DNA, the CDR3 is TGTGCCAGCAGCAGATCTAACTATGGCTACACCTTC. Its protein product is CASSRSNYGYTF.

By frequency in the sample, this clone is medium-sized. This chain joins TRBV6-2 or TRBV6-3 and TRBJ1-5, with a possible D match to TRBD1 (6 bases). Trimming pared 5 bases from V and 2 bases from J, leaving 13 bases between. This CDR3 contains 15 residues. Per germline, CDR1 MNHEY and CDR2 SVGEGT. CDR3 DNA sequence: TGTGCCAGCAGTCCAACAGGGACCGGCAATCAGCCCCAGCATTTT. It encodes CASSPTGTGNQPQHF.

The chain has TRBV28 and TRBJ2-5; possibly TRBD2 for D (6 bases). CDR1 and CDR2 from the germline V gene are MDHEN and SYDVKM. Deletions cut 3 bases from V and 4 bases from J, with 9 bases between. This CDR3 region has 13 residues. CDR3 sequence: CASSLPGGETQYF. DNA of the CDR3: TGTGCCAGCAGTTTGCCCGGGGGAGAGACCCAGTACTTC.

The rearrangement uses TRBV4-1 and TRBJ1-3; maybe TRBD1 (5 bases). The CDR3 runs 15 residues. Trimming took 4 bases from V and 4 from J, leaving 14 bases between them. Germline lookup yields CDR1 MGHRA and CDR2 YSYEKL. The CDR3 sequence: CASSPDSRVGNTIYF. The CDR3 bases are TGCGCCAGCAGCCCTGACAGCCGGGTCGGAAACACCATATATTTT.

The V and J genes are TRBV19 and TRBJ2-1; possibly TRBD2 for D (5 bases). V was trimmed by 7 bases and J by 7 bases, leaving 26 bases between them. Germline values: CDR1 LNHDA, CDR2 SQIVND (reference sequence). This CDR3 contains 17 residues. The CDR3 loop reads CASTPTLGLGVRNEQFF. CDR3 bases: TGTGCCAGTACTCCCACCCTTGGCTTGGGAGTAAGGAATGAGCAGTTCTTC. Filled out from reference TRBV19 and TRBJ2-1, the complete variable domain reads DGGITQSPKYLFRKEGQNVTLSCEQNLNHDAMYWYRQDPGQGLRLIYYSQIVNDFQKGDIAEGYSVSREKKESFPLTVTSAQKNPTAFYLCASTPTLGLGVRNEQFFGPGTRLTVL.

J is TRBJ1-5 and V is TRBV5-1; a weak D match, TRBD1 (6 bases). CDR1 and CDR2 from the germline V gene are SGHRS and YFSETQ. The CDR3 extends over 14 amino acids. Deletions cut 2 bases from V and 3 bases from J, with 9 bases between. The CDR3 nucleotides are TGCGCCAGCAGCTTATCAGGGGACAATCAGCCCCAGCATTTT. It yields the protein CASSLSGDNQPQHF. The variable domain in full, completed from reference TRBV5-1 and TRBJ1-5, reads KAGVTQTPRYLIKTRGQQVTLSCSPISGHRSVSWYQQTPGQGLQFLFEYFSETQRNKGNFPGRFSGRQFSNSRSEMNVSTLELGDSALYLCASSLSGDNQPQHFGDGTRLSIL.

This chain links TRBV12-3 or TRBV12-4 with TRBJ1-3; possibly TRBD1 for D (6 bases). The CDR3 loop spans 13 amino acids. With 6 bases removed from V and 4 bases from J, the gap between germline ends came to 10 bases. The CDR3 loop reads CASRPGVGNTIYF. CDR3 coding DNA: TGTGCCAGCAGACCAGGGGTAGGAAACACCATATATTTT.

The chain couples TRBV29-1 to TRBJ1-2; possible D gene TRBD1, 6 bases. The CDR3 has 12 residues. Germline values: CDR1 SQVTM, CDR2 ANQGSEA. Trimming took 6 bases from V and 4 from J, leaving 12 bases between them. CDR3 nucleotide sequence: TGCAGCGTCGTCGGACAGAGCTATGGCTACACCTTC. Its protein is CSVVGQSYGYTF.

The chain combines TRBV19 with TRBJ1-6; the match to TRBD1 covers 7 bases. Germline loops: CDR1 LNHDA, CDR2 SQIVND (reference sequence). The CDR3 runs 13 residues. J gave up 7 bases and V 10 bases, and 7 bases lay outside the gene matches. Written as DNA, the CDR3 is TGTGCCACCTCGGGACAGTTAAATTCACCCCTCCACTTT. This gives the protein CATSGQLNSPLHF.

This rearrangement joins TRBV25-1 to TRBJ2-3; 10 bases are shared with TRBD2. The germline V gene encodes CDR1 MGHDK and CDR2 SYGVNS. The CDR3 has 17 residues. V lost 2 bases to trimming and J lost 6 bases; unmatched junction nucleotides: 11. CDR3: CASSEGSGGVKGDTQYF. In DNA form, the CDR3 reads TGTGCCAGCAGTGAAGGCAGCGGGGGGGTTAAAGGGGATACGCAGTATTTT.

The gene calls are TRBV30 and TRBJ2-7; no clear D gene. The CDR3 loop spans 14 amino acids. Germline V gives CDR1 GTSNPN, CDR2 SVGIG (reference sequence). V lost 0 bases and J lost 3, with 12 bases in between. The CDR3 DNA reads TGTGCCTGGAGTGTACCGGGTATGGTCTACGAGCAGTACTTC. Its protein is CAWSVPGMVYEQYF.

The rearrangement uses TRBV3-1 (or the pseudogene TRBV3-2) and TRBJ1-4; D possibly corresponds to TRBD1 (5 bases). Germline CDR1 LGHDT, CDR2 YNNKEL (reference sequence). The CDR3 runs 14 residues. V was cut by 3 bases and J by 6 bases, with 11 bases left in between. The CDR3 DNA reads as TGTGCCAGCAGCCAGATGCTAGGGGATGAAAAACTGTTTTTT. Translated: CASSQMLGDEKLFF.

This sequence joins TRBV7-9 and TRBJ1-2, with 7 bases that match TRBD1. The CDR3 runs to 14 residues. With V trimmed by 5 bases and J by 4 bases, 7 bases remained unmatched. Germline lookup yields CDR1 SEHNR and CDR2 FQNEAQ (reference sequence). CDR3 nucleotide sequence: TGTGCCAGCAGCGTTGGGGACAGTCTCTATGGCTACACCTTC. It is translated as CASSVGDSLYGYTF.

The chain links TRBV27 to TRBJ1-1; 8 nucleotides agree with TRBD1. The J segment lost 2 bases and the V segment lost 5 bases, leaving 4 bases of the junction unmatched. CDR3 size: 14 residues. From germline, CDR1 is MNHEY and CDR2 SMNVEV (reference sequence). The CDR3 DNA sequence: TGTGCCAGCAGTAGGCAGGGGGCTAACACTGAAGCTTTCTTT. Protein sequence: CASSRQGANTEAFF.

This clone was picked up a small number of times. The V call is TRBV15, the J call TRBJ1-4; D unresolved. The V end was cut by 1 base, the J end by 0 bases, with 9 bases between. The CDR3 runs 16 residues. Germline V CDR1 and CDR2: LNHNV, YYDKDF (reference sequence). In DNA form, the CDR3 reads TGTGCCACCAGCAGAGGACGGGGAGCAACTAATGAAAAACTGTTTTTT. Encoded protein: CATSRGRGATNEKLFF. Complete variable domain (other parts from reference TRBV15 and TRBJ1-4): DAMVIQNPRYQVTQFGKPVTLSCSQTLNHNVMYWYQQKSSQAPKLLFHYYDKDFNNEADTPDNFQSRRPNTSFCFLDIRSPGLGDTAMYLCATSRGRGATNEKLFFGSGTQLSVL.

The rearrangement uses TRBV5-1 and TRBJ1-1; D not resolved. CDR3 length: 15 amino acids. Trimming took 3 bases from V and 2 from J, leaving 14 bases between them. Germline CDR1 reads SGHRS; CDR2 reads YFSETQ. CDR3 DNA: TGCGCCAGCAGCTACCTAGGACCGGGAAACACTGAAGCTTTCTTT. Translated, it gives CASSYLGPGNTEAFF.

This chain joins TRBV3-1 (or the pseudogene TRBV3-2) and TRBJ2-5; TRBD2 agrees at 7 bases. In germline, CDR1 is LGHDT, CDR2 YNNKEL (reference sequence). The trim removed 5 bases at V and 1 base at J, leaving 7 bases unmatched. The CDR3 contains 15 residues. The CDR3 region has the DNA TGTGCCAGCAGCGCTAGCGGACCCTTCCAAGAGACCCAGTACTTC. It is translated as CASSASGPFQETQYF.

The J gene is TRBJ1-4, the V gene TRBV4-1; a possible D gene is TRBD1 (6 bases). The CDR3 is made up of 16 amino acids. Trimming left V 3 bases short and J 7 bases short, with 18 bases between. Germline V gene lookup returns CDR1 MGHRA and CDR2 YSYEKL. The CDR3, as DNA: TGCGCCAGCAGCCACCCTACAGGGAACAGACTTGAAAAACTGTTTTTT. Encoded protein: CASSHPTGNRLEKLFF.

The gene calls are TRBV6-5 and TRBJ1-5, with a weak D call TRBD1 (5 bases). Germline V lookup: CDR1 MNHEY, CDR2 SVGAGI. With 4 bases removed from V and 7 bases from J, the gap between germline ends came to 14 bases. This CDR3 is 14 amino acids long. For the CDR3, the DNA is TGTGCCAGCAGTTCCGGACAAAGTAGGCAGCCCCAGCATTTT. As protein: CASSSGQSRQPQHF.

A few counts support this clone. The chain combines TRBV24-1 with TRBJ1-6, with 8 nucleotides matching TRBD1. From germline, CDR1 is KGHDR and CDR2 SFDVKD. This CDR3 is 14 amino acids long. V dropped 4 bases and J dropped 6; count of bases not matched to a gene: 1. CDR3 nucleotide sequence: TGTGCCACCAGTGAGACAGGGGTTAATTCACCCCTCCACTTT. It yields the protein CATSETGVNSPLHF.

This CDR3 is CASTMGGEQYF. For the CDR3, the DNA is TGTGCCAGCACCATGGGGGGCGAGCAGTACTTC. The genes are TRBV5-4 and TRBJ2-7; D may be TRBD2 (6 bases). Trimming took 6 bases from V and 6 from J, leaving 10 bases between them. This CDR3 region has 11 residues. From germline, CDR1 is SGHNT and CDR2 YYREEE (reference sequence).

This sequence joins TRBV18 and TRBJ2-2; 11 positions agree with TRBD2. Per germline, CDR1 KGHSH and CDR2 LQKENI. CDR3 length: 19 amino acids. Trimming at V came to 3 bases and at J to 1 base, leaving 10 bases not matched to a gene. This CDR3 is CASSPTSGTSGVNTGELFF. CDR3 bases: TGTGCCAGCTCACCGACCTCAGGGACTAGCGGAGTGAACACCGGGGAGCTGTTTTTT.

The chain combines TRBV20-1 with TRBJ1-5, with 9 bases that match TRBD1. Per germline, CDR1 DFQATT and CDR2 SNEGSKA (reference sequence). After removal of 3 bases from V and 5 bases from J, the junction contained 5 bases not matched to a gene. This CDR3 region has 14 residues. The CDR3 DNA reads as TGCAGTGCTAGTATCCGGACAGGGGATCAGCCCCAGCATTTT. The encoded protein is CSASIRTGDQPQHF.

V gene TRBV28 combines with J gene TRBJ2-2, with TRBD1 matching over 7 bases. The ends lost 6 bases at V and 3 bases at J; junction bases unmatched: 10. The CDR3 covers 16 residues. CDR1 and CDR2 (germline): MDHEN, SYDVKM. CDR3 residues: CASRVDRAWDTGELFF. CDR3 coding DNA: TGTGCCAGCAGAGTAGACAGGGCCTGGGACACCGGGGAGCTGTTTTTT.

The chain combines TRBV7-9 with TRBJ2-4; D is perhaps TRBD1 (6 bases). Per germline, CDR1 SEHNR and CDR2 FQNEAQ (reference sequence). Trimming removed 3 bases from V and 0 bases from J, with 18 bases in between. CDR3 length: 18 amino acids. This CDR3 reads CASSFSWGPTEAKNIQYF. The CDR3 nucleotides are TGTGCCAGCAGCTTTAGTTGGGGGCCGACAGAAGCCAAAAACATTCAGTACTTC.

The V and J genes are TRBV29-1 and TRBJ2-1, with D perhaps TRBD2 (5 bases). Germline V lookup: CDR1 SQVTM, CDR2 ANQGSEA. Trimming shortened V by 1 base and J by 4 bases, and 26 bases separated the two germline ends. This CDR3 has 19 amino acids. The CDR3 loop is CSVEGADHPKAGEYNEQFF. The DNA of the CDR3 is TGCAGCGTTGAAGGGGCCGACCACCCTAAGGCGGGTGAATACAATGAGCAGTTCTTC.

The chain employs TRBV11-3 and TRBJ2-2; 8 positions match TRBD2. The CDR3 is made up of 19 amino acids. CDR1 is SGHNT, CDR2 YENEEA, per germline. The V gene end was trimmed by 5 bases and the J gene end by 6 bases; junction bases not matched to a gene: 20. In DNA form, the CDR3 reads TGTGCCAGCAGCAAAAGACAGTCCCAGCGGGAGTACTCCCCCGGGGAGCTGTTTTTT. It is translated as CASSKRQSQREYSPGELFF.

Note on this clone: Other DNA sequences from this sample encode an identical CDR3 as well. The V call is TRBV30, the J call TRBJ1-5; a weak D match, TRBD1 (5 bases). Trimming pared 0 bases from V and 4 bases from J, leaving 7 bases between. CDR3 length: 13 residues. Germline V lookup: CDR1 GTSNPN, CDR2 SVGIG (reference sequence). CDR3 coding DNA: TGTGCCTGGAGTGTACAGGATAATCAGCCCCAGCATTTT. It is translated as CAWSVQDNQPQHF.

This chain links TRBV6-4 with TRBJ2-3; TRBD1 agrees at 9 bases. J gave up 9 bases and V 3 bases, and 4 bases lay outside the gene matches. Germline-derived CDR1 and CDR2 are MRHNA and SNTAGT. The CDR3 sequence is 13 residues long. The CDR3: CASSEDRGFTQYF. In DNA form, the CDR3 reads TGTGCCAGCAGTGAGGACAGGGGATTCACGCAGTATTTT.